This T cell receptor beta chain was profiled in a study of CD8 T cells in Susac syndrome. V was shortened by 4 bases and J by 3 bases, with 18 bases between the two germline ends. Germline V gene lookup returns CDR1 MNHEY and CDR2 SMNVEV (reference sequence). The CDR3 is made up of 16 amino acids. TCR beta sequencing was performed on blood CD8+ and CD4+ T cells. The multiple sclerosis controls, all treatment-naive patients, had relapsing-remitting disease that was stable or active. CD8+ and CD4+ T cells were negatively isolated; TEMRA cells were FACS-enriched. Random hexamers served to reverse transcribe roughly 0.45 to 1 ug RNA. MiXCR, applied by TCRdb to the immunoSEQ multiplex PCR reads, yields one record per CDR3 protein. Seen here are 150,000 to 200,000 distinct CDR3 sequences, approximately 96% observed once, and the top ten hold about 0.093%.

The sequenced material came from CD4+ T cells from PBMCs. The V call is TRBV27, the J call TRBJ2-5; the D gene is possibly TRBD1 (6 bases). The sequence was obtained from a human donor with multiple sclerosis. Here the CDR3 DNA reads TGTGCCAGCAGTTGGGGACACCACGTCGACAAAGAGACCCAGTACTTC. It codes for CASSWGHHVDKETQYF.